These 13 T cell receptor beta chains share one sample of origin, sequenced in a study of blood T cell repertoires in COVID-19. Using immunoSEQ multiplex PCR, the repertoire was profiled, and TCRdb retains in-frame clones only, with some absent. The data show about 47,000 clones, with around 86% seen just once and about 7% held by the top ten. The source material was peripheral blood. These TCRs come from a man in his 70s with active COVID-19.

This clone is a singleton in its sample. The chain links TRBV30 to TRBJ1-4, with 9 bases that match TRBD1. This CDR3 contains 15 residues. Trimming cost V 0 bases and J 8 bases; bases outside gene matches: 7. Germline CDR1 GTSNPN, CDR2 SVGIG (reference sequence). The CDR3 bases are TGTGCCTGGAGTGTTAGGACAGGGGCGAGGGAAAAACTGTTTTTT. Its translation is CAWSVRTGAREKLFF.

The rearrangement links TRBV6-1 to TRBJ1-1; D is ambiguous. This CDR3 has 15 residues. Trimming removed 3 bases at V and 6 bases at J, with 17 bases between. The germline V gene encodes CDR1 MNHNS and CDR2 SASEGT. The CDR3 protein is CASSDSGRGSAEAFF. The CDR3 DNA follows: TGTGCCAGCAGTGATTCCGGTCGAGGGTCCGCTGAAGCTTTCTTT.

The genes are TRBV4-1 and TRBJ1-3; 7 bases match TRBD1. V shed 0 bases and J 0 bases; nucleotides not matched to a gene: 14. This CDR3 is built from 20 residues. Per the germline V gene, CDR1 is MGHRA and CDR2 is YSYEKL. CDR3 loop: CASSQDRGATGSISGNTIYF. The CDR3, as DNA: TGCGCCAGCAGCCAAGACCGAGGGGCGACAGGGTCGATCTCTGGAAACACCATATATTTT.

The chain uses TRBV5-1 and TRBJ2-1, with D perhaps matching TRBD1 (6 bases). Trimming pared 6 bases from V and 10 bases from J, leaving 17 bases between. The CDR3 spans 13 residues. Germline V gene data show CDR1 as SGHRS and CDR2 as YFSETQ. DNA for the CDR3: TGCGCCAGCAAGAACATCCGGGACACGGAGCAGTTCTTC. It is translated as CASKNIRDTEQFF. The whole variable domain, remainder taken from reference TRBV5-1 and TRBJ2-1, is KAGVTQTPRYLIKTRGQQVTLSCSPISGHRSVSWYQQTPGQGLQFLFEYFSETQRNKGNFPGRFSGRQFSNSRSEMNVSTLELGDSALYLCASKNIRDTEQFFGPGTRLTVL.

The chain joins TRBV7-8 to TRBJ2-7, with a possible D match to TRBD1 (5 bases). Germline V gives CDR1 SGHVS, CDR2 FQNEAQ. The CDR3 sequence is 15 residues long. V was clipped by 2 bases and J by 2 bases, with 13 bases between them. Here the CDR3 reads CASSLIRASTYEQYF. In nucleotides, the CDR3 is TGTGCCAGCAGCTTAATCAGGGCCTCCACCTACGAGCAGTACTTC.

This chain uses TRBV19 with TRBJ2-1, with D perhaps TRBD2 (5 bases). This CDR3 comprises 13 residues. Trimming pared 3 bases from V and 8 bases from J, leaving 11 bases between. Germline assignment: CDR1 LNHDA and CDR2 SQIVND (reference sequence). For the CDR3, the DNA is TGTGCCAGTAGTATTAAAGGGAGAGATGAGCAGTTCTTC. Residues: CASSIKGRDEQFF.

This clone appeared a single time. The chain uses TRBV6-2 or TRBV6-3 and TRBJ1-3; 9 positions agree with TRBD1. CDR3 length equals 17 residues. V was clipped by 5 bases and J by 0 bases; unmatched bases: 8. Germline CDR1 reads MNHEY; CDR2 reads SVGEGT. The CDR3, as DNA: TGTGCCAGCAGTCTCACCCGGGACAGGGCCTCTGGAAACACCATATATTTT. It yields the protein CASSLTRDRASGNTIYF.

The chain recombines TRBV6-5 with TRBJ2-2; D not resolved. The germline CDR1 and CDR2 sequences are MNHEY and SVGAGI. CDR3 length equals 14 residues. V was trimmed by 2 bases and J by 3 bases, leaving 7 bases between them. The CDR3 loop reads CASSYQRDTGELFF. CDR3 nucleotides: TGTGCCAGCAGTTACCAGCGTGACACCGGGGAGCTGTTTTTT.

This clone was detected only a few times. The chain is built from TRBV5-1 and TRBJ1-2; possibly TRBD1 for D (5 bases). V lost 1 base and J 6 bases, leaving 13 bases between the germline ends. Germline V gene data show CDR1 as SGHRS and CDR2 as YFSETQ. CDR3 size: 14 residues. CDR3 DNA: TGCGCCAGCAGCTTGCCAGGGATGCCCGATGGCTACACCTTC. The encoded protein is CASSLPGMPDGYTF.

This clone was recorded a few times. The J gene is TRBJ1-2, the V gene TRBV6-4; perhaps TRBD1 as D (5 bases). Germline assignment: CDR1 MRHNA and CDR2 SNTAGT. V was clipped by 2 bases and J by 8 bases, with 12 bases between them. This CDR3 contains 13 residues. In DNA, the CDR3 is TGTGCCAGCAGTGACGGGGCCGGTAACGGCTACACCTTC. Its translation: CASSDGAGNGYTF.

This chain uses TRBV4-2 with TRBJ2-1; 9 nucleotides line up with TRBD2. CDR1 is LGHNA, CDR2 YNFKEQ, per germline. V was pared by 1 base and J by 7 bases, with 2 bases of the junction left unmatched. The CDR3 is made up of 14 amino acids. The CDR3 region is CASSQGTSENEQFF. DNA of the CDR3: TGTGCCAGCAGCCAAGGGACTAGCGAAAATGAGCAGTTCTTC.

This chain links TRBV5-4 with TRBJ2-4, with TRBD1 matching 8 bases. Germline V lookup: CDR1 SGHNT, CDR2 YYREEE (reference sequence). The CDR3 length is 15 residues. Unmatched junction bases numbered 7, after V lost 1 base and J lost 7 bases. The CDR3 region has the DNA TGTGCCAGCAGCTTGAACCAGGGGGCTTCTAACATTCAGTACTTC. Its protein is CASSLNQGASNIQYF.

A single count supports this clone. The chain recombines TRBV28 with TRBJ1-5, with D possibly being TRBD1 (5 bases). Germline V lookup: CDR1 MDHEN, CDR2 SYDVKM. Trimming removed 3 bases at V and 3 bases at J, with 12 bases between. This CDR3 has 15 residues. The CDR3 region is CASSLEQGNNQPQHF. The CDR3 region has the DNA TGTGCCAGCAGTTTGGAGCAGGGAAACAATCAGCCCCAGCATTTT. Looking up the rest from reference TRBV28 and TRBJ1-5 gives the full variable domain: DVKVTQSSRYLVKRTGEKVFLECVQDMDHENMFWYRQDPGLGLRLIYFSYDVKMKEKGDIPEGYSVSREKKERFSLILESASTNQTSMYLCASSLEQGNNQPQHFGDGTRLSIL.